One and the same sample provided the 5 T cell receptor beta chains below, sequenced in a study of cytomegalovirus exposure and HLA in healthy donors (dated by TCRdb to about 2017). Libraries were built with the immunoSEQ multiplex PCR assay. For the multiplex PCR, a mixture combining 60 forward primers for TCR Vbeta segments and 13 reverse primers for TCR Jbeta segments was used. Drawn from immuneACCESS, this table holds only the in-frame rearrangements with V and J called that TCRdb kept. Clones are partly lost; checked studies trace under half to an unresolved V gene and leave the rest unexplained. The sample table on file contains 65,000 to 90,000 clones. The ten largest account for 2.4% of the sample. The sample comprised PBMCs. The receptor source for this set is a female donor in good health and CMV-seropositive.

The chain couples TRBV18 to TRBJ1-5; TRBD1 matches 7 bases. Trimming cost V 6 bases and J 8 bases; bases outside gene matches: 7. The CDR3 consists of 13 residues. Germline CDR1 reads KGHSH; CDR2 reads LQKENI. The CDR3 region has the DNA TGTGCCAGCTCGGAAAGGGGGCGTGAGCCCCAGCATTTT. Protein product: CASSERGREPQHF.

The chain carries TRBV4-1 and TRBJ2-7; D gene ambiguous. The CDR3 loop spans 14 amino acids. Trimming removed 6 bases at V and 4 bases at J, with 16 bases between. Germline CDR1 MGHRA, CDR2 YSYEKL. The CDR3 DNA sequence: TGCGCCAGCAGTCCTAGAGAAGGAAAATACGAGCAGTACTTC. This gives the protein CASSPREGKYEQYF.

The chain recombines TRBV29-1 with TRBJ2-7; D might be TRBD2 (6 bases). Germline-derived CDR1 and CDR2 are SQVTM and ANQGSEA. The ends were cut back, 6 bases at V and 5 bases at J, with 17 bases in the middle. There are 13 residues in the CDR3. CDR3 nucleotide sequence: TGCAGCGTCTTGGCGGGGATATTCGACGAGCAGTACTTC. As protein: CSVLAGIFDEQYF.

The chain carries TRBV7-9 and TRBJ2-1, with D unresolved. Looked up from germline, CDR1 is SEHNR and CDR2 is FQNEAQ (reference sequence). V shed 5 bases and J shed 7 bases, with 9 bases lying between them. This CDR3 has 12 amino acids. The CDR3 coding sequence is TGTGCCAGCAGCCACGACGGGAATGAGCAGTTCTTC. It encodes CASSHDGNEQFF.

V usage is TRBV5-6 and J usage is TRBJ1-2; 8 nucleotides align to TRBD1. V gave up 6 bases and J gave up 4 bases; unmatched junction bases: 8. Per germline, CDR1 SGHDT and CDR2 YYEEEE. There are 14 residues in the CDR3. CDR3 DNA: TGTGCCAGCAACTCAGGGGGCAGGAGCTATGGCTACACCTTC. It specifies CASNSGGRSYGYTF.